Listed below are T cell receptor beta chains from one sample, sequenced in a study of cytomegalovirus exposure and HLA in healthy donors. Sequencing was performed with immunoSEQ multiplex PCR; in TCRdb, only in-frame clones are kept and a portion is missing. The sample has around 130,000 clones; 7% to 9.5% are singletons. Input material: PBMCs. The receptors shown here come from a woman aged 40 to 55 in good health and CMV-seropositive. Each CDR3 is given with its conserved first and last residue.

V | CDR3
TRBV27 | CASSPYMGGEINYGYTF
TRBV5-1 | CASSLPGGPGETQYF
TRBV29-1 | CSGDSDNTGELFF
TRBV5-4 | CASSFQGREQFF
TRBV6-6 | CASSYSGAGDNSPLHF
TRBV30 | CAWSVPTGGGEKLFF
TRBV6-4 | CASRRTGNTEAFF
TRBV4-1 | CASSQAKGTSGVSGELFF
TRBV6-6 | CASSLSGEKLFF
TRBV6-1 | CASSQWQGGTEAFF
TRBV19 | CASSIQAANTEAFF
TRBV5-1 | CASSLDRSSYEQYF
TRBV27 | CASSLSWGVNSPLHF
TRBV19 | CASSSPRTSGGRADTQYF
TRBV7-7 | CASSPGLAGGWWTGELFF
TRBV7-8 | CASSLELADGTDTQYF
TRBV6-1 | CASSGHGNYGYTF
TRBV13 | CASKINLQGYIPEAFF
TRBV16 | CASSHGDRPPGPQHF
TRBV7-8 | CASSLLQRGVTDTQYF
TRBV7-2 | CASITGQGAYGYTF
TRBV11-3 | CASSFRRPNYEKLFF
TRBV5-5 | CASSFSREKLFF
TRBV13 | CASSSRDTSLETQYF
TRBV18 | CASSGTENTEAFF
TRBV18 | CASSRDRVDKTQYF
TRBV6-1 | CASSPLAGSYTQYF